A single sample is the source of the 32 T cell receptor beta chains below, sequenced in a study of shared clonotypes between healthy human individuals. This table comes from immunoSEQ multiplex PCR, and its TCRdb copy is limited to in-frame clones, with some not included. The table has 2 million to 2.5 million clones, over 85% seen once. The sample comprised naive CD4+ T cells from PBMCs. Subset given: CD45RA+ positively selected. The receptors here all came from a man between 18 and 29 years old in good health. Some clones in this sample may be carry-over from other donors' samples.

The CDR3 spells CASSPQGINYGYTF. For the CDR3, the DNA is TGTGCCAGCAGTCCCCAGGGGATTAACTATGGCTACACCTTC. The rearrangement links TRBV28 to TRBJ1-2, with D perhaps matching TRBD1 (6 bases). Deletions cut 5 bases from V and 1 base from J, with 11 bases between. Germline CDR1 and CDR2: MDHEN and SYDVKM. This CDR3 has 14 residues.

This clone was observed a single time. The chain employs TRBV7-9 and TRBJ2-1, with D perhaps TRBD1 (5 bases). Germline values: CDR1 SEHNR, CDR2 FQNEAQ (reference sequence). There are 13 residues in the CDR3. V gave up 3 bases and J gave up 6 bases, with 9 bases separating them. The CDR3 loop is CASSFGRANEQFF. For the CDR3, the DNA is TGTGCCAGCAGCTTCGGCAGGGCCAATGAGCAGTTCTTC.

The chain recombines TRBV10-3 with TRBJ2-7, with D unclear. Germline V gives CDR1 ENHRY, CDR2 SYGVKD. The CDR3 runs 13 residues. Trimming left V 8 bases short and J 0 bases short, with 11 bases between. The CDR3 protein is CAIRAILSYEQYF. The CDR3 DNA sequence: TGTGCCATCCGAGCCATTCTCTCCTACGAGCAGTACTTC.

The V gene is TRBV29-1, the J gene TRBJ2-2, with 7 nucleotides matching TRBD1. V trimming: 6 bases; J trimming: 2 bases; junction bases outside the gene matches: 6. Per the germline V gene, CDR1 is SQVTM and CDR2 is ANQGSEA. This CDR3 has 14 residues. Here the CDR3 reads CSVYRDSNTGELFF. The CDR3, as DNA: TGCAGCGTCTATCGGGACAGTAACACCGGGGAGCTGTTTTTT.

The chain uses TRBV6-4 and TRBJ2-1; a possible D gene is TRBD1 (6 bases). CDR1 and CDR2 (germline): MRHNA, SNTAGT. The CDR3 has 13 amino acids. V lost 3 bases to trimming and J lost 12 bases, with 15 bases between them. CDR3 protein: CASSEQQGIRQFF. Written as DNA, the CDR3 is TGTGCCAGCAGTGAACAACAGGGAATAAGGCAGTTCTTC.

The chain combines TRBV27 with TRBJ1-2; 9 bases are shared with TRBD1. The V gene end was trimmed by 3 bases and the J gene end by 2 bases; junction bases not matched to a gene: 7. There are 16 residues in the CDR3. The germline V gene encodes CDR1 MNHEY and CDR2 SMNVEV (reference sequence). CDR3 nucleotide sequence: TGTGCCAGCAGTTTCTCTGACAGGGGGGAGAACTATGGCTACACCTTC. Translation gives CASSFSDRGENYGYTF.

The rearrangement joins TRBV13 to TRBJ2-7; D possibly matches TRBD1 or TRBD2 (6 bases each). Germline CDR1 PRHDT, CDR2 FYEKMQ (reference sequence). Trimming shortened V by 5 bases and J by 2 bases, and 28 bases separated the two germline ends. The CDR3 consists of 19 residues. The CDR3 protein is CASSPPTPTYREAPYEQYF. CDR3 DNA: TGTGCCAGCAGCCCGCCCACCCCGACGTACAGGGAGGCGCCCTACGAGCAGTACTTC.

The V gene is TRBV6-5, the J gene TRBJ1-4, with TRBD1 as a possible D gene (6 bases). The CDR3 sequence is 15 residues long. With 6 bases removed from V and 3 bases from J, the gap between germline ends came to 14 bases. Germline-derived CDR1 and CDR2 are MNHEY and SVGAGI. The CDR3 coding sequence is TGTGCCAGCAGCCCCTCGGGGGCCCCTAATGAAAAACTGTTTTTT. Translated, it gives CASSPSGAPNEKLFF.

To note about this clone: This specimen includes other DNA sequences encoding the same CDR3. J is TRBJ2-3 and V is TRBV5-1; D is uncertain. This CDR3 region has 12 residues. Germline-derived CDR1 and CDR2 are SGHRS and YFSETQ. V shed 4 bases and J shed 2 bases, with 5 bases lying between them. The CDR3 DNA reads TGCGCCAGCAGCCTACCCACAGATACGCAGTATTTT. Encoded protein: CASSLPTDTQYF.

The V call is TRBV28, the J call TRBJ1-1; no definite D call. Per the germline V gene, CDR1 is MDHEN and CDR2 is SYDVKM. This CDR3 is 17 amino acids long. The V end was cut by 2 bases, the J end by 6 bases, with 22 bases between. The CDR3 nucleotides are TGTGCCAGCAGTTTAAGCAAAATCGGGGATTGGACTTCTGAAGCTTTCTTT. Translation gives CASSLSKIGDWTSEAFF.

This chain joins TRBV29-1 and TRBJ2-5; unclear D gene. CDR3 length equals 12 residues. V shed 3 bases and J shed 5 bases, with 10 bases lying between them. Germline lookup yields CDR1 SQVTM and CDR2 ANQGSEA. The DNA of the CDR3 is TGCAGCGTTGACCTGGCATCGGAGACCCAGTACTTC. Its translation: CSVDLASETQYF.

The J gene is TRBJ2-2, the V gene TRBV5-1; unclear D gene. The length of the CDR3 is 15 residues. V was cut by 6 bases and J by 4 bases, with 16 bases left in between. Per the germline V gene, CDR1 is SGHRS and CDR2 is YFSETQ. In nucleotides, the CDR3 is TGCGCCAGCATCCCGGGCAACGTTGGCACCGGGGAGCTGTTTTTT. Translating gives CASIPGNVGTGELFF.

This clone was found once. The chain is built from TRBV19 and TRBJ2-2; TRBD2 might be the D (5 bases). The germline CDR1 and CDR2 sequences are LNHDA and SQIVND (reference sequence). The CDR3 has 14 amino acids. Between the trimmed V and J ends, which lost 5 bases and 3 bases, there was a span of 10 bases. CDR3 in amino acids: CASSPSGYTGELFF. The CDR3 DNA follows: TGTGCCAGTAGTCCGTCGGGGTACACCGGGGAGCTGTTTTTT.

As regards this clone: This sample also contains other DNA sequences that code for the same CDR3. V and J are TRBV7-3 and TRBJ2-5; TRBD2 matches at 11 bases. Germline CDR1 SGHTA, CDR2 FQGTGA. The CDR3 covers 15 residues. Trimming took 2 bases from V and 4 from J; bases not matched to a gene: 3. Here the CDR3 reads CASSLGLAGGETQYF. The CDR3 nucleotides read TGTGCCAGCAGCTTAGGGCTAGCGGGAGGAGAGACCCAGTACTTC.

This clone was seen a single time. The chain carries TRBV7-2 and TRBJ2-1; 16 bases are a match to TRBD2. The CDR3 runs 17 residues. Germline assignment: CDR1 SGHTA and CDR2 FQGNSA. V was clipped by 0 bases and J by 7 bases; unmatched bases: 3. CDR3 sequence reads: CASSLAEGLAGGNEQFF. The DNA of the CDR3 is TGTGCCAGCAGCTTAGCCGAGGGACTAGCGGGAGGGAATGAGCAGTTCTTC.

This chain joins TRBV5-1 and TRBJ2-4; 7 bases are a match to TRBD1. Germline V gene lookup returns CDR1 SGHRS and CDR2 YFSETQ. Trimming cost V 0 bases and J 8 bases; bases outside gene matches: 8. This CDR3 has 15 residues. The DNA for the CDR3 is TGCGCCAGCAGCTTGGCTCCCGGGACAGCAGACATTCAGTACTTC. Translating it yields CASSLAPGTADIQYF.

Worth noting for this clone: The sample carries other DNA sequences with the same CDR3. This chain uses TRBV5-1 with TRBJ2-7; 10 positions match TRBD1. The V segment lost 3 bases and the J segment 4 bases; nucleotides outside the gene matches: 4. The CDR3 is made up of 14 amino acids. Germline CDR1 and CDR2: SGHRS and YFSETQ. The CDR3 nucleotides are TGCGCCAGCAGCTCCCGGGACAGGGGATACGAGCAGTACTTC. It encodes CASSSRDRGYEQYF. Full variable domain (missing parts from reference TRBV5-1 and TRBJ2-7): KAGVTQTPRYLIKTRGQQVTLSCSPISGHRSVSWYQQTPGQGLQFLFEYFSETQRNKGNFPGRFSGRQFSNSRSEMNVSTLELGDSALYLCASSSRDRGYEQYFGPGTRLTVT.

V and J are TRBV30 and TRBJ2-7; D gene ambiguous. Germline assignment: CDR1 GTSNPN and CDR2 SVGIG (reference sequence). CDR3 length equals 11 residues. V shed 5 bases and J shed 4 bases, with 9 bases lying between them. DNA for the CDR3: TGTGCCTGGGGGGAAGCTTACGAGCAGTACTTC. Translating gives CAWGEAYEQYF.

CDR3 nucleotides: TGCGCCAGCAGCTTGGCGTTAGCGGGAGAAGGTGAGCAGTACTTC. This encodes CASSLALAGEGEQYF. This chain joins TRBV5-1 and TRBJ2-7; 9 nucleotides match TRBD2. The CDR3 spans 15 residues. Trimming at V came to 0 bases and at J to 7 bases, leaving 8 bases not matched to a gene. The V gene's germline CDR1 is SGHRS and CDR2 YFSETQ.

V and J are TRBV7-9 and TRBJ2-4; possible D gene TRBD1, 6 bases. Trimming stripped 5 bases from V and 1 base from J, with 9 bases between. Germline CDR1 reads SEHNR; CDR2 reads FQNEAQ (reference sequence). The CDR3 consists of 14 residues. The CDR3 DNA follows: TGTGCCAGCAGCCTACAGGGTGCCAAAAACATTCAGTACTTC. This codes for CASSLQGAKNIQYF.

This chain joins TRBV7-3 and TRBJ2-2, with D possibly being TRBD1 (5 bases). V dropped 5 bases and J dropped 0 bases, with 16 bases sitting between them. The CDR3 totals 17 residues. Germline CDR1 SGHTA, CDR2 FQGTGA. The CDR3 reads CASSRSKGPPNTGELFF. CDR3 in DNA: TGTGCCAGCAGCCGATCCAAGGGGCCCCCGAACACCGGGGAGCTGTTTTTT.

This chain connects TRBV15 to TRBJ2-3, with 10 bases fitting TRBD2. The CDR3 contains 16 residues. Germline V gives CDR1 LNHNV, CDR2 YYDKDF (reference sequence). Losses at the gene ends were 3 bases for V and 1 base for J; bases not matched to a gene: 4. For the CDR3, the DNA is TGTGCCACCAGCAGCCGAGGGACTAGCGGCACAGATACGCAGTATTTT. Protein sequence: CATSSRGTSGTDTQYF.

Turning to this clone: It is likely a read error, because the conserved phenylalanine at the end of the CDR3 is missing. The limits of the CDR3 on the DNA are not certain, so only TCRdb's listed CDR3 is given. The CDR3 region is CASSSAGGNEQCKVPP. The chain employs TRBV9 and TRBJ1-2. CDR1 is SGDLS, CDR2 YYNGEE, per germline. The length of the CDR3 is 16 amino acids, counting both ends.

J is TRBJ1-6 and V is TRBV6-1; D ambiguous. Deletions cut 2 bases from V and 0 bases from J, with 11 bases between. The CDR3 length is 17 residues. The V gene's germline CDR1 is MNHNS and CDR2 SASEGT. The CDR3 region has the DNA TGTGCCAGCAGTGAATCAGCCAGGAGCTCCTATAATTCACCCCTCCACTTT. It codes for CASSESARSSYNSPLHF.

With respect to this clone: Other nucleotide sequences in the sample specify the same CDR3. The J gene is TRBJ2-2, the V gene TRBV6-5; D might be TRBD1 (6 bases). The V gene's germline CDR1 is MNHEY and CDR2 SVGAGI. This CDR3 is built from 15 residues. Trimming removed 2 bases at V and 5 bases at J, with 12 bases between. CDR3 nucleotide sequence: TGTGCCAGCAGTTACGGTGGCAGGGGTACCGGGGAGCTGTTTTTT. It specifies CASSYGGRGTGELFF.

The chain has TRBV30 and TRBJ2-7, with 9 bases aligning to TRBD2. The CDR3 spans 15 residues. The V and J ends lost 1 base and 4 bases, in that order; junction bases with no gene match: 8. Germline V CDR1 and CDR2: GTSNPN, SVGIG (reference sequence). The CDR3 region is CAWSAIGLAMYEQYF. The CDR3 DNA reads TGTGCCTGGAGTGCTATCGGACTAGCGATGTACGAGCAGTACTTC.

The chain uses TRBV11-3 and TRBJ2-2; D is perhaps TRBD1 (6 bases). This CDR3 is 18 amino acids long. V gave up 2 bases and J gave up 6 bases, with 22 bases separating them. CDR1 SGHNT and CDR2 YENEEA come from the germline V gene. In DNA, the CDR3 is TGTGCCAGCAGCTTAAGTTCCGGGACATACATTAACTCCGGGGAGCTGTTTTTT. Translating it yields CASSLSSGTYINSGELFF.

This chain connects TRBV5-1 to TRBJ2-7; no definite D call. Germline assignment: CDR1 SGHRS and CDR2 YFSETQ. The V gene lost 2 bases and the J gene lost 3 bases, with 18 bases spanning the gap. The length of the CDR3 is 16 residues. DNA for the CDR3: TGCGCCAGCAGCTTTGAAGGCTCTAGACGCGACTACGAGCAGTACTTC. It codes for CASSFEGSRRDYEQYF.

This chain joins TRBV5-1 and TRBJ2-5, with D perhaps matching TRBD2 (5 bases). Per germline, CDR1 SGHRS and CDR2 YFSETQ. The CDR3 has 16 residues. V lost 4 bases and J lost 2, with 18 bases in between. CDR3 in DNA: TGCGCCAGCAGCCTGGCGGGCGGTCAACTTCAAGAGACCCAGTACTTC. Its translation: CASSLAGGQLQETQYF.

As concerns this clone: The junction does not match germline at one end; this may be a read error. This chain links TRBV28 with TRBJ2-3; TRBD2 might be the D (5 bases). The germline gives CDR1 MDHEN, CDR2 SYDVKM. The CDR3 covers 16 residues. The CDR3 DNA reads TGTGCCAGCAGTTTGTGGGGAGCCAAGGGCACAGATGCGCAGTATTTT. Protein sequence: CASSLWGAKGTDAQYF.

The J gene is TRBJ1-2, the V gene TRBV6-5; D is ambiguous. In germline, CDR1 is MNHEY, CDR2 SVGAGI. This CDR3 comprises 12 residues. Trimming cost V 6 bases and J 7 bases, with 12 bases left between them. DNA for the CDR3: TGTGCCAGCAGCCCCATTGGATCTGGCTACACCTTC. This codes for CASSPIGSGYTF.

The chain recombines TRBV19 with TRBJ1-4; D not resolved. This CDR3 contains 15 residues. The V gene's germline CDR1 is LNHDA and CDR2 SQIVND (reference sequence). V was shortened by 1 base and J by 5 bases, with 11 bases between the two germline ends. The DNA for the CDR3 is TGTGCCAGTAGTATAGGAGCGGTCAGGAATGAAAAACTGTTTTTT. It translates to CASSIGAVRNEKLFF. Filled out from reference TRBV19 and TRBJ1-4, the complete variable domain reads DGGITQSPKYLFRKEGQNVTLSCEQNLNHDAMYWYRQDPGQGLRLIYYSQIVNDFQKGDIAEGYSVSREKKESFPLTVTSAQKNPTAFYLCASSIGAVRNEKLFFGSGTQLSVL.